Listed below are T cell receptor beta chains from one sample, sequenced in a study of early T cells in non-severe SARS-CoV-2 infection. TCRdb passed the 5' RACE reads through MiXCR, listing each CDR3 protein once. This sample has 80,000 to 100,000 distinct CDR3 sequences, with less than 15% found just once. The sequenced sample was whole blood. Source of these receptors: an adult who was a healthcare worker with PCR-confirmed SARS-CoV-2 infection or an uninfected control (not recorded which). CDR3s include the opening cysteine and the closing phenylalanine or tryptophan. A D gene is named only where the DNA matches it firmly. Clone size is shown for a subset of rows, as once, few, many or a class of expanded clone.

>TRBJ1-2|TRBV5-1|-|few
CASSLSGGPNYGYTF
TGCGCCAGCAGCTTATCGGGGGGCCCCAACTATGGCTACACCTTC
>TRBJ2-1|TRBV7-6|TRBD1|-
CASSSGTGSGNEQFF
TGTGCCAGCAGCTCCGGGACAGGGAGTGGTAATGAGCAGTTCTTC
>TRBJ2-1|TRBV30|-|few
CAWSGTTNEQFF
TGTGCCTGGAGTGGGACCACGAATGAGCAGTTCTTC
>TRBJ2-7|TRBV7-8|TRBD2|-
CASTQLFGGGYEQYF
TGTGCCAGCACCCAACTTTTTGGGGGGGGATACGAGCAGTACTTC
>TRBJ2-1|TRBV20-1|TRBD2|few
CSARRLAGRIYNEQFF
TGCAGTGCGAGAAGGCTAGCGGGGAGGATCTACAATGAGCAGTTCTTC
>TRBJ2-3|TRBV28|TRBD2|-
CASSPAGTSGGTDTQYF
TGTGCCAGCAGTCCCGCCGGGACTAGCGGGGGTACAGATACGCAGTATTTT
>TRBJ2-5|TRBV7-9|-|-
CASRRQETQYF
TGTGCCAGCAGGCGTCAAGAGACCCAGTACTTC
>TRBJ1-1|TRBV19|TRBD1|-
CASSTGGNAEAFF
TGTGCCAGTAGCACAGGGGGCAATGCTGAAGCTTTCTTT
>TRBJ1-2|TRBV12-3/TRBV12-4|TRBD1|-
CASSLVQGGGYTF
TGTGCCAGCAGCCTCGTGCAGGGGGGTGGCTACACCTTC
>TRBJ2-1|TRBV15|-|few
CATSAHNEQFF
TGTGCCACCAGCGCTCACAATGAGCAGTTCTTC
>TRBJ2-2|TRBV5-4|-|few
CASSFIVPAGTGELFF
TGTGCCAGCAGCTTTATAGTCCCAGCCGGGACCGGGGAGCTGTTTTTT
>TRBJ2-3|TRBV5-8|TRBD2|-
CASSLGTSAYTDTQYF
TGTGCCAGCAGCTTGGGGACTAGCGCCTACACAGATACGCAGTATTTT
>TRBJ2-5|TRBV5-6|TRBD2|many
CASSRAGGQQETQYF
TGTGCCAGCAGTCGAGCGGGGGGCCAACAAGAGACCCAGTACTTC
>TRBJ2-7|TRBV7-2|TRBD1|many
CASSYGQGYYEQYF
TGTGCCAGCAGCTACGGACAGGGTTACTACGAGCAGTACTTC
>TRBJ2-3|TRBV5-8|TRBD1|few
CASSLETGGRWEAQYF
TGTGCCAGCAGCTTGGAGACAGGGGGTCGATGGGAAGCGCAGTATTTT
>TRBJ2-7|TRBV7-8|TRBD1|few
CASLLGQGQGEQYF
TGTGCCAGCCTTTTGGGACAGGGGCAGGGAGAGCAGTACTTC
>TRBJ2-1|TRBV7-8|-|few
CASSLDSGPSSYNEQFF
TGTGCCAGCAGCTTAGATAGTGGACCCAGCTCCTACAATGAGCAGTTCTTC
>TRBJ2-5|TRBV7-3|TRBD2|-
CASSPTSGGTQYF
TGTGCCAGCAGCCCGACTAGCGGGGGGACCCAGTACTTC
>TRBJ2-1|TRBV20-1|TRBD2|few
CSASGGAGNEQFF
TGCAGTGCTAGCGGGGGGGCCGGCAATGAGCAGTTCTTC
>TRBJ2-2|TRBV7-6|TRBD1|few
CASSFFTGDHPGELFF
TGTGCCAGCAGCTTTTTTACAGGGGACCATCCCGGGGAGCTGTTTTTT
>TRBJ2-7|TRBV20-1|-|-
CSARGRMVAGWGREQYF
TGCAGTGCTAGAGGAAGGATGGTAGCCGGATGGGGACGAGAGCAGTACTTC